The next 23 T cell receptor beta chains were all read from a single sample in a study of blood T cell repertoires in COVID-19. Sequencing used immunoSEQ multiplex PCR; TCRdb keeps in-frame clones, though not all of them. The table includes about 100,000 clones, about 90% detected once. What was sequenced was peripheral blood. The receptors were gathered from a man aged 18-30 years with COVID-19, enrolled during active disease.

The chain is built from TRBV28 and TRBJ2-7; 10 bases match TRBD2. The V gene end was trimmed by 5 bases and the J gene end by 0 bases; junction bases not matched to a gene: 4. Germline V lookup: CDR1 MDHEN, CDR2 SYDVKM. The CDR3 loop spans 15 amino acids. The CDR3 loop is CASSQPSGSSYEQYF. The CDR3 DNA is TGTGCCAGCAGTCAGCCTAGCGGGAGCTCCTACGAGCAGTACTTC.

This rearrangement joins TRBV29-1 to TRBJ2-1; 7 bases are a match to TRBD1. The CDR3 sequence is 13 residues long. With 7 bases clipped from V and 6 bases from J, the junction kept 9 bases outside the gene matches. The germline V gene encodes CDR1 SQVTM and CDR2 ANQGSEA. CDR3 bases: TGCAGCGCCCTGGGGGCAGGGGGCAATGAGCAGTTCTTC. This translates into CSALGAGGNEQFF.

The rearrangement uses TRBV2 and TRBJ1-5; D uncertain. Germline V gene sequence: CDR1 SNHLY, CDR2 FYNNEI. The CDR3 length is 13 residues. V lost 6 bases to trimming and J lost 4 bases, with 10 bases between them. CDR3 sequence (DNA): TGTGCCAGCAGGGGCCAGGAAAATCAGCCCCAGCATTTT. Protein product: CASRGQENQPQHF.

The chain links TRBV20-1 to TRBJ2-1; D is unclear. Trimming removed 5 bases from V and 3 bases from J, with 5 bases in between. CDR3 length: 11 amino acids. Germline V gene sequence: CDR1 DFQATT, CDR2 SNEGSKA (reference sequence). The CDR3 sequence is CSAAIYNEQFF. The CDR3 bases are TGCAGTGCTGCTATCTACAATGAGCAGTTCTTC.

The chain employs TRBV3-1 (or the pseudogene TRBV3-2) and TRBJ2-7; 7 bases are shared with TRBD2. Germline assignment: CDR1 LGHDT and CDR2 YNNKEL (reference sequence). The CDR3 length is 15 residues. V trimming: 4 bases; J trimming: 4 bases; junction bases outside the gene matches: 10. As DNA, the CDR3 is TGTGCCAGCAGCCTCGGGGCCGGGAGGTCGTACGAGCAGTACTTC. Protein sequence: CASSLGAGRSYEQYF.

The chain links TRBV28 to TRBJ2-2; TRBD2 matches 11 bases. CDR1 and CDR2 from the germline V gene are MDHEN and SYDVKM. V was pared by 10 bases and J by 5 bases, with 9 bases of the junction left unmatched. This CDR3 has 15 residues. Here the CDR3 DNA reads TGTGCCACTGAACTAGCGGGAGTAGGTACCGGGGAGCTGTTTTTT. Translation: CATELAGVGTGELFF.

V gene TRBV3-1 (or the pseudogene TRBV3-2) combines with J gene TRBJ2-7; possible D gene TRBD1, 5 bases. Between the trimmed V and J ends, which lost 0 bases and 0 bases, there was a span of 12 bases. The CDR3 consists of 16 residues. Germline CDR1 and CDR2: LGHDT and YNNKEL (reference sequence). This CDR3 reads CASSQDRQRGSYEQYF. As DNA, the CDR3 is TGTGCCAGCAGCCAAGATCGACAGCGCGGCTCCTACGAGCAGTACTTC.

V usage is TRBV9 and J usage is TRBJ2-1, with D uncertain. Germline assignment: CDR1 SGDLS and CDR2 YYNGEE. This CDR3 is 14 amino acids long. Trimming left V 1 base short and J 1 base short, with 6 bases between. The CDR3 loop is CASSVIGSYNEQFF. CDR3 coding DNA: TGTGCCAGCAGCGTAATCGGGTCCTACAATGAGCAGTTCTTC.

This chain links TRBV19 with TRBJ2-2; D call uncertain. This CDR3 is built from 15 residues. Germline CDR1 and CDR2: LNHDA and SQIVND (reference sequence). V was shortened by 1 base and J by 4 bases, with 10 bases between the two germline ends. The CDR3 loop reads CASSIVSVFTGELFF. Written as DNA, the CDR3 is TGTGCCAGTAGTATAGTAAGCGTATTCACCGGGGAGCTGTTTTTT.

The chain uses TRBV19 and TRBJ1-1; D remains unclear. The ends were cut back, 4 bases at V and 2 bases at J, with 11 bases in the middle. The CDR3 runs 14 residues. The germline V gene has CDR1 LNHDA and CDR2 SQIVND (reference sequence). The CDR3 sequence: CASSKPEGNTEAFF. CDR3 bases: TGTGCCAGTAGTAAACCTGAGGGCAACACTGAAGCTTTCTTT.

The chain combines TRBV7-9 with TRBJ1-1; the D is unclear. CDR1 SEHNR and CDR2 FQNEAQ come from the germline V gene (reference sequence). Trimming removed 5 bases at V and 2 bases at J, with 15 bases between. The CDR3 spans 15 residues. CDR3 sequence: CASSLLMGFNTEAFF. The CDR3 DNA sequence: TGTGCCAGCAGCCTACTTATGGGCTTTAACACTGAAGCTTTCTTT.

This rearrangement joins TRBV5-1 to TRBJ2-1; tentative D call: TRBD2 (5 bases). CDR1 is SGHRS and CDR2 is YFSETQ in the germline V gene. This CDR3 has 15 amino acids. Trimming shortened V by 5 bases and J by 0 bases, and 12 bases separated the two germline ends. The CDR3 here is CASRSSPSSYNEQFF. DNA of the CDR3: TGCGCCAGCAGATCTAGCCCCAGCTCCTACAATGAGCAGTTCTTC. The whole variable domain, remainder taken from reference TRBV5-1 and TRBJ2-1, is KAGVTQTPRYLIKTRGQQVTLSCSPISGHRSVSWYQQTPGQGLQFLFEYFSETQRNKGNFPGRFSGRQFSNSRSEMNVSTLELGDSALYLCASRSSPSSYNEQFFGPGTRLTVL.

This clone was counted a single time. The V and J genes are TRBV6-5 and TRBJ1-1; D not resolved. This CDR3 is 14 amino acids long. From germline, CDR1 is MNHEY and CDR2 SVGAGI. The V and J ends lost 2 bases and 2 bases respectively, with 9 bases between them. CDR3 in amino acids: CASSYRRVNTEAFF. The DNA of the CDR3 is TGTGCCAGCAGTTACCGGCGGGTTAACACTGAAGCTTTCTTT.

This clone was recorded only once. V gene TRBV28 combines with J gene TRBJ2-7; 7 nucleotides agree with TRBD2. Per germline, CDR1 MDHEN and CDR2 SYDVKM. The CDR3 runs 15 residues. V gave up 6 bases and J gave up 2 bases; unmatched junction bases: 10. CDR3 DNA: TGTGCCAGCAGGAGCGAGGGAGGGCCTCCCTACGAGCAGTACTTC. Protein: CASRSEGGPPYEQYF. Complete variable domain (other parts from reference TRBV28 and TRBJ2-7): DVKVTQSSRYLVKRTGEKVFLECVQDMDHENMFWYRQDPGLGLRLIYFSYDVKMKEKGDIPEGYSVSREKKERFSLILESASTNQTSMYLCASRSEGGPPYEQYFGPGTRLTVT.

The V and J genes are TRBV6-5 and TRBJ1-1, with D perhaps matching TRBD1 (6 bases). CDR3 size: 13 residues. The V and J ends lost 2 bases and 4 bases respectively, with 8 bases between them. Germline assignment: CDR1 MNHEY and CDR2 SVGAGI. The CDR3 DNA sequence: TGTGCCAGCAGTTACCACAGGGCCACTGAAGCTTTCTTT. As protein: CASSYHRATEAFF.

The CDR3 region has the DNA TGTGCCAGCAGTTCCCACAGGGGAAGGAACACTGAAGCTTTCTTT. As protein: CASSSHRGRNTEAFF. The chain has TRBV28 and TRBJ1-1; 7 bases fit TRBD1. The CDR3 is 15 residues long. The germline CDR1 and CDR2 sequences are MDHEN and SYDVKM. The ends lost 4 bases at V and 1 base at J; junction bases unmatched: 6.

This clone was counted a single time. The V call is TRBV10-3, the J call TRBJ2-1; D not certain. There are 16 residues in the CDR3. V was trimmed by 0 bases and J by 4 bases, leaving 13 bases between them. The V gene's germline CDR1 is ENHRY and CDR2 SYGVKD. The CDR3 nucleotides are TGTGCCATCAGTGAGTCCAGCGCACGGGTTTACAATGAGCAGTTCTTC. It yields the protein CAISESSARVYNEQFF.

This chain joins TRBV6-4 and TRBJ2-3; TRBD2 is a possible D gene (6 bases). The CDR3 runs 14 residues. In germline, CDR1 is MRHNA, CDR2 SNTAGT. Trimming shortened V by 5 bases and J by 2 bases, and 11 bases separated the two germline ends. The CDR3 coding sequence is TGTGCCAGCAGTAAGGAGGGTCTCACAGATACGCAGTATTTT. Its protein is CASSKEGLTDTQYF.

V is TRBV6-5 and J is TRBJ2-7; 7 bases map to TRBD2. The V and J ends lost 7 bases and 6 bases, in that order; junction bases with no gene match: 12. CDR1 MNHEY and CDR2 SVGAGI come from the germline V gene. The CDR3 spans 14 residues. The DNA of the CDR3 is TGTGCCAGCAACAGTGGAAGCGGGAAAAGCGAGCAGTACTTC. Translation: CASNSGSGKSEQYF.

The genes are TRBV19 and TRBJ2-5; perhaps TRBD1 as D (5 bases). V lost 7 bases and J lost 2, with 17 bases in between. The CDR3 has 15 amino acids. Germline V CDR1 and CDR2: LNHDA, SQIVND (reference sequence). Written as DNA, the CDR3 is TGTGCCAGTAAAGGGGCAGCCCACTCGCAAGAGACCCAGTACTTC. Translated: CASKGAAHSQETQYF.

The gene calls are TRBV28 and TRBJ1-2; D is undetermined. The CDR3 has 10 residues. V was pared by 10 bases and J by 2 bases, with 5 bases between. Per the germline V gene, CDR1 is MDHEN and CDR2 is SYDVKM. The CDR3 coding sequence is TGTGCCACCTACAACTATGGCTACACCTTC. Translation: CATYNYGYTF.

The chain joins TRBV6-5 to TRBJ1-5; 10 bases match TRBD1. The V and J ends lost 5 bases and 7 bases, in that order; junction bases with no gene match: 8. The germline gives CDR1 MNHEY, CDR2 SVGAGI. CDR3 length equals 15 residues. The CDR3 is CASSIDRGPSQPQHF. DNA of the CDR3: TGTGCCAGCAGTATAGACAGGGGGCCCAGCCAGCCCCAGCATTTT.

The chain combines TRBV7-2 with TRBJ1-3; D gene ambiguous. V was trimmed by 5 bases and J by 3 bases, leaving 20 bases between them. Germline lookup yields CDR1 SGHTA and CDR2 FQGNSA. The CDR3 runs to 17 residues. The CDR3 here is CASSLLARGSSGNTIYF. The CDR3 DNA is TGTGCCAGCAGCCTACTAGCCCGCGGGAGTAGTGGAAACACCATATATTTT.